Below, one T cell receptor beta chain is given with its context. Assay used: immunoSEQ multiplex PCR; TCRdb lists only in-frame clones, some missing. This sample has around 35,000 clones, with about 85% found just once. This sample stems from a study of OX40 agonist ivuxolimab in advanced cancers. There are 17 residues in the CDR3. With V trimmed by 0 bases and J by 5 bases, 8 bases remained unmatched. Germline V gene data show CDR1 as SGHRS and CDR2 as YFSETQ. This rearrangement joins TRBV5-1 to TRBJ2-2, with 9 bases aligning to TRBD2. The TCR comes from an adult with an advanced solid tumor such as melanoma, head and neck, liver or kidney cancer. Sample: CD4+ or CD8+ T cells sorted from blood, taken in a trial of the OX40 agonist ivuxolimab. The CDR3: CASSLELAGQGTGELFF. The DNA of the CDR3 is TGCGCCAGCAGCTTGGAACTAGCGGGTCAAGGGACCGGGGAGCTGTTTTTT.